This passage covers 31 T cell receptor beta chains from one sample sequenced in a study of OX40 agonist ivuxolimab in advanced cancers. The table came from immunoSEQ multiplex PCR; TCRdb's copy has only in-frame clones and leaves some out. The sample holds fewer than 80,000 clones, over 75% seen once. This material consisted of CD4+ or CD8+ T cells sorted from blood, taken in a trial of the OX40 agonist ivuxolimab. These receptors all come from an adult with an advanced solid tumor such as melanoma, head and neck, liver or kidney cancer.

This chain connects TRBV7-2 to TRBJ1-4; D gene ambiguous. The CDR3 contains 13 residues. V lost 5 bases and J 0 bases, leaving 4 bases between the germline ends. Germline lookup yields CDR1 SGHTA and CDR2 FQGNSA. CDR3 in amino acids: CASSRATNEKLFF. The CDR3 DNA reads as TGTGCCAGCAGCAGGGCAACTAATGAAAAACTGTTTTTT.

V usage is TRBV2 and J usage is TRBJ1-2; 8 bases map to TRBD1. The CDR3 contains 14 residues. The V and J ends lost 11 bases and 4 bases, in that order; junction bases with no gene match: 12. CDR1 is SNHLY, CDR2 FYNNEI, per germline. The CDR3 spells CACSKDRGSYGYTF. The CDR3, as DNA: TGTGCCTGCTCTAAAGACAGGGGTAGCTATGGCTACACCTTC.

The chain has TRBV19 and TRBJ2-1; no definite D call. The germline V and J ends were trimmed by 2 bases and 2 bases, with 19 bases remaining between them. CDR3 length: 18 amino acids. Germline loops: CDR1 LNHDA, CDR2 SQIVND (reference sequence). The CDR3 loop reads CASSIPFSGKGPYNEQFF. The CDR3 nucleotides are TGTGCCAGTAGTATACCGTTCTCGGGTAAGGGCCCCTACAATGAGCAGTTCTTC.

This sequence joins TRBV5-6 and TRBJ2-5; 7 bases fit TRBD1. CDR3 size: 14 residues. Germline trimming cut 2 bases from V and 5 bases from J; bases unmatched to any gene: 6. Per the germline V gene, CDR1 is SGHDT and CDR2 is YYEEEE. The CDR3 is CASSFTGVGETQYF. CDR3 bases: TGTGCCAGCAGCTTTACAGGGGTGGGGGAGACCCAGTACTTC.

This sequence joins TRBV7-9 and TRBJ2-7; 7 nucleotides align to TRBD1. Germline CDR1 SEHNR, CDR2 FQNEAQ (reference sequence). This CDR3 contains 14 residues. Losses at the gene ends were 1 base for V and 5 bases for J; bases not matched to a gene: 5. The chain's CDR3 is CASSLGTGWDEQYF. The CDR3 DNA follows: TGTGCCAGCAGCTTAGGGACAGGCTGGGACGAGCAGTACTTC.

This chain links TRBV6-6 with TRBJ1-4; TRBD1 aligns across 7 bases. The V gene's germline CDR1 is MNHNY and CDR2 SVGAGI (reference sequence). The CDR3 has 14 residues. Trimming took 8 bases from V and 5 from J; bases not matched to a gene: 8. The CDR3 nucleotides are TGTGCCAGCTGTGGAAGGGGGCTGAATGAAAAACTGTTTTTT. As protein: CASCGRGLNEKLFF.

The chain links TRBV5-8 to TRBJ1-4, with 7 nucleotides matching TRBD1. The CDR3 is 13 residues long. Trimming removed 4 bases from V and 5 bases from J; junction bases left unmatched: 2. CDR1 SGHTS and CDR2 YDEGEE come from the germline V gene. The CDR3 region has the DNA TGTGCCAGCAGCGACAGGGTAAATGAAAAACTGTTTTTT. Its protein product is CASSDRVNEKLFF.

V usage is TRBV9 and J usage is TRBJ1-2, with D unresolved. V shed 4 bases and J shed 8 bases, with 21 bases lying between them. The germline V gene has CDR1 SGDLS and CDR2 YYNGEE. The CDR3 runs to 15 residues. The CDR3 region has the DNA TGTGCCAGCAGCCTTAACCTCGGTGGTCTGGGGGGCTACACCTTC. It specifies CASSLNLGGLGGYTF.

The chain employs TRBV5-1 and TRBJ2-6; D is ambiguous. Germline V gene lookup returns CDR1 SGHRS and CDR2 YFSETQ. The ends were cut back, 5 bases at V and 0 bases at J, with 9 bases in the middle. This CDR3 has 15 residues. The chain's CDR3 is CASRVDASGANVLTF. In DNA form, the CDR3 reads TGCGCCAGCAGGGTAGACGCCTCTGGGGCCAACGTCCTGACTTTC. Supplemented by reference TRBV5-1 and TRBJ2-6, the full variable domain reads KAGVTQTPRYLIKTRGQQVTLSCSPISGHRSVSWYQQTPGQGLQFLFEYFSETQRNKGNFPGRFSGRQFSNSRSEMNVSTLELGDSALYLCASRVDASGANVLTFGAGSRLTVL.

The chain recombines TRBV4-2 with TRBJ2-1; weak D call: TRBD2 (5 bases). With 7 bases removed from V and 0 bases from J, the gap between germline ends came to 16 bases. The CDR3 extends over 16 amino acids. Germline V gene sequence: CDR1 LGHNA, CDR2 YNFKEQ. CDR3 residues: CASTPDFPPSYNEQFF. For the CDR3, the DNA is TGTGCCAGCACCCCGGACTTTCCGCCCTCCTACAATGAGCAGTTCTTC.

The chain is built from TRBV5-1 and TRBJ1-5; D uncertain. Germline V lookup: CDR1 SGHRS, CDR2 YFSETQ. The CDR3 covers 14 residues. V was cut by 1 base and J by 7 bases, with 12 bases left in between. CDR3 DNA sequence: TGCGCCAGCAGCTTGAATGGGGTTGAGCAGCCCCAGCATTTT. It yields the protein CASSLNGVEQPQHF.

This clone was seen only once. The chain is built from TRBV13 and TRBJ2-5, with a tentative D call TRBD1 (6 bases). Germline assignment: CDR1 PRHDT and CDR2 FYEKMQ (reference sequence). V was clipped by 1 base and J by 7 bases, with 22 bases between them. The length of the CDR3 is 17 residues. In nucleotides, the CDR3 is TGTGCCAGCAGCTTAGTATATCTTGGACAGCCACGCGGGACCCAGTACTTC. Translation: CASSLVYLGQPRGTQYF.

The rearrangement links TRBV5-6 to TRBJ2-7, with D uncertain. This CDR3 is built from 14 residues. Germline-derived CDR1 and CDR2 are SGHDT and YYEEEE. V dropped 0 bases and J dropped 3 bases, with 10 bases sitting between them. CDR3 residues: CASSLAGLHYEQYF. CDR3 DNA sequence: TGTGCCAGCAGCTTGGCGGGTCTCCACTACGAGCAGTACTTC.

CDR3 loop: CATLDISSYNSPLHF. CDR3 DNA sequence: TGTGCCACCCTGGACATTAGCTCCTATAATTCACCCCTCCACTTT. The chain combines TRBV6-1 with TRBJ1-6, with D maybe TRBD1 (5 bases). Germline CDR1 is MNHNS and CDR2 is SASEGT. V shed 10 bases and J shed 0 bases, with 13 bases lying between them. This CDR3 spans 15 amino acids.

The chain has TRBV23-1 and TRBJ1-2; D unresolved. TRBV23-1 is noted as an ORF with a role that remains uncertain. Trimming took off 8 bases at V and 8 bases at J, with 15 bases between the two ends. This CDR3 has 12 amino acids. CDR3 loop: CASEENPSGYTF. In DNA, the CDR3 is TGCGCCAGCGAGGAAAACCCAAGCGGCTACACCTTC.

The sample holds one count of this clone. The rearrangement links TRBV5-8 to TRBJ1-2; possibly TRBD1 for D (6 bases). The CDR3 covers 16 residues. Trimming stripped 3 bases from V and 4 bases from J, with 19 bases between. CDR1 is SGHTS, CDR2 YDEGEE, per germline. The CDR3 is CASSWEQGRGFYGYTF. DNA for the CDR3: TGTGCCAGCAGCTGGGAACAGGGCCGCGGATTCTATGGCTACACCTTC.

The chain has TRBV2 and TRBJ2-7, with no clear D. Germline V CDR1 and CDR2: SNHLY, FYNNEI. The V and J ends lost 2 bases and 3 bases respectively, with 5 bases between them. This CDR3 spans 12 amino acids. This CDR3 reads CASSESSYEQYF. CDR3 coding DNA: TGTGCCAGCAGTGAATCCAGCTACGAGCAGTACTTC. The full variable domain, rest sourced from reference TRBV2 and TRBJ2-7, is EPEVTQTPSHQVTQMGQEVILRCVPISNHLYFYWYRQILGQKVEFLVSFYNNEISEKSEIFDDQFSVERPDGSNFTLKIRSTKLEDSAMYFCASSESSYEQYFGPGTRLTVT.

Here the CDR3 reads CASSFGVEGTEAFF. Here the CDR3 DNA reads TGCGCCAGCAGCTTCGGGGTGGAGGGCACTGAAGCTTTCTTT. The V and J genes are TRBV5-1 and TRBJ1-1, with D hard to call. The CDR3 totals 14 residues. CDR1 and CDR2 (germline): SGHRS, YFSETQ. Trimming cost V 2 bases and J 4 bases, with 12 bases left between them.

The rearrangement joins TRBV7-9 to TRBJ2-3; possible D gene TRBD2, 6 bases. The CDR3 is made up of 15 amino acids. V lost 3 bases and J 1 base, leaving 11 bases between the germline ends. CDR1 SEHNR and CDR2 FQNEAQ come from the germline V gene (reference sequence). The CDR3 spells CASSFRGVGTDTQYF. In DNA form, the CDR3 reads TGTGCCAGCAGCTTCCGCGGGGTGGGCACAGATACGCAGTATTTT.

This sequence joins TRBV18 and TRBJ1-1; D is unresolved. The ends were cut back, 4 bases at V and 1 base at J, with 7 bases in the middle. Per germline, CDR1 KGHSH and CDR2 LQKENI. CDR3 length: 13 amino acids. CDR3: CASSQGTNTEAFF. CDR3 nucleotides: TGTGCCAGCTCACAGGGTACGAACACTGAAGCTTTCTTT.

The chain links TRBV7-2 to TRBJ2-5; TRBD2 matches at 8 bases. The V segment lost 3 bases and the J segment 2 bases; nucleotides outside the gene matches: 11. CDR3 size: 17 residues. Per the germline V gene, CDR1 is SGHTA and CDR2 is FQGNSA. CDR3 in amino acids: CASSFWLGGGSQETQYF. The CDR3 nucleotides are TGTGCCAGCAGCTTTTGGCTGGGCGGGGGGTCTCAAGAGACCCAGTACTTC.

The V and J genes are TRBV30 and TRBJ2-3; 7 nucleotides align to TRBD2. Germline trimming cut 3 bases from V and 2 bases from J; bases unmatched to any gene: 8. Germline CDR1 and CDR2: GTSNPN and SVGIG (reference sequence). This CDR3 is built from 15 residues. The CDR3 region has the DNA TGTGCCTGGAGGAGATGGGGGGGGAACACAGATACGCAGTATTTT. Translated: CAWRRWGGNTDTQYF.

The CDR3 reads CASSPGGGRGNTIYF. CDR3 nucleotides: TGTGCCAGCAGCCCTGGAGGGGGCCGGGGAAACACCATATATTTT. The chain carries TRBV5-5 and TRBJ1-3; 7 bases line up with TRBD1. Looked up from germline, CDR1 is SGHKS and CDR2 is YYEKEE (reference sequence). V shed 4 bases, J shed 4 bases, and the junction held 8 bases outside the gene matches. This CDR3 has 15 amino acids.

V gene TRBV7-3 combines with J gene TRBJ2-3; 12 positions match TRBD2. CDR3 length: 16 amino acids. With 5 bases clipped from V and 2 bases from J, the junction kept 5 bases outside the gene matches. Germline V gives CDR1 SGHTA, CDR2 FQGTGA. CDR3 sequence reads: CASSPSSGGATDTQYF. DNA for the CDR3: TGTGCCAGCAGCCCCTCTAGCGGGGGGGCCACAGATACGCAGTATTTT.

The chain has TRBV5-1 and TRBJ2-5, with a tentative D call TRBD1 (6 bases). CDR1 is SGHRS, CDR2 YFSETQ, per germline. Trimming pared 1 base from V and 3 bases from J, leaving 7 bases between. This CDR3 contains 13 residues. The CDR3 region is CASSLRQEETQYF. CDR3 DNA sequence: TGCGCCAGCAGCTTGCGACAGGAAGAGACCCAGTACTTC. The variable domain in full, with the rest retrieved from reference TRBV5-1 and TRBJ2-5, is KAGVTQTPRYLIKTRGQQVTLSCSPISGHRSVSWYQQTPGQGLQFLFEYFSETQRNKGNFPGRFSGRQFSNSRSEMNVSTLELGDSALYLCASSLRQEETQYFGPGTRLLVL.

This clone was seen once. The gene calls are TRBV7-9 and TRBJ1-1, with D tentatively TRBD1 (6 bases). This CDR3 contains 17 residues. V was trimmed by 5 bases and J by 9 bases, leaving 28 bases between them. The germline gives CDR1 SEHNR, CDR2 FQNEAQ (reference sequence). The CDR3 region is CASSLWTGTQTFQQAFF. The DNA for the CDR3 is TGTGCCAGCAGCCTTTGGACCGGGACACAAACCTTCCAACAAGCTTTCTTT.

The chain links TRBV29-1 to TRBJ1-2; 7 nucleotides match TRBD1. CDR1 and CDR2 from the germline V gene are SQVTM and ANQGSEA. This CDR3 is 13 amino acids long. V shed 0 bases, J shed 8 bases, and the junction held 6 bases outside the gene matches. For the CDR3, the DNA is TGCAGCGTTGAAGACGAGGGGGCTGGAGGCTACACCTTC. Translation: CSVEDEGAGGYTF.

The CDR3 nucleotides read TGCGCCAGCAGCCAAGAAGGGGGTAGCCATGGCTACACCTTC. Translating it yields CASSQEGGSHGYTF. The genes are TRBV4-3 and TRBJ1-2, with D perhaps matching TRBD1 (6 bases). Germline lookup yields CDR1 LGHNA and CDR2 YSLEER. Trimming stripped 0 bases from V and 6 bases from J, with 11 bases between. The CDR3 has 14 amino acids.

About this clone itself: Mismatch with germline at one junction end may stem from a read error. This chain joins TRBV11-1 and TRBJ2-5; TRBD2 matches 11 bases. Germline lookup yields CDR1 SGHAT and CDR2 FQDESV (reference sequence). The length of the CDR3 is 16 residues. In DNA form, the CDR3 reads TGTGCCAGCAGCTTAGTGGGACTAGCGGACCAGGAGACCCAGTACTTC. Protein sequence: CASSLVGLADQETQYF.

The chain employs TRBV5-1 and TRBJ1-2; tentatively, D is TRBD1 (5 bases). Trimming pared 4 bases from V and 4 bases from J, leaving 14 bases between. This CDR3 spans 14 amino acids. Per germline, CDR1 SGHRS and CDR2 YFSETQ. The CDR3 loop reads CASSLPRDGYGYTF. CDR3 coding DNA: TGCGCCAGCAGCCTCCCCCGGGACGGCTATGGCTACACCTTC.

The gene calls are TRBV11-2 and TRBJ2-1; D perhaps matches TRBD1 (6 bases). The CDR3 spans 12 residues. Per the germline V gene, CDR1 is SGHAT and CDR2 is FQNNGV. Trimming pared 5 bases from V and 7 bases from J, leaving 9 bases between. The CDR3, as DNA: TGTGCCAGCAGCCAGACAGGTAATGAGCAGTTCTTC. It codes for CASSQTGNEQFF.